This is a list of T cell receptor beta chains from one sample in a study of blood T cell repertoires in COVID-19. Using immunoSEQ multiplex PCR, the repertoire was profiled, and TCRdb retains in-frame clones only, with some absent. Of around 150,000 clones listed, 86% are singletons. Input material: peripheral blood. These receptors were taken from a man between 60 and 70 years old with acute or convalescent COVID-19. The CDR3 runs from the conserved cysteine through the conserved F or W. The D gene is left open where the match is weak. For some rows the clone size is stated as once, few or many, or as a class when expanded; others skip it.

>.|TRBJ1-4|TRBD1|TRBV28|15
TGTGCCAGCAGTTTATGGGGACAGGGGGATGAAAAACTGTTTTTT
CASSLWGQGDEKLFF
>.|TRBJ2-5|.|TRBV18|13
TGTGCCAGCTCACGGGCCTACCAAGAGACCCAGTACTTC
CASSRAYQETQYF
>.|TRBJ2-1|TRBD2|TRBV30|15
TGTGCCTGGAGGCCTAGCGGGAGTGGGAGAGATGAGCAGTTCTTC
CAWRPSGSGRDEQFF
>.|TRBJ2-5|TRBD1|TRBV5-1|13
TGCGCCAGCAGCTTACAGGGGGCAGAGACCCAGTACTTC
CASSLQGAETQYF
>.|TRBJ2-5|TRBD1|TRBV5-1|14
TGCGCCAGCAGCTTGTCGACAGGGGATGAGACCCAGTACTTC
CASSLSTGDETQYF
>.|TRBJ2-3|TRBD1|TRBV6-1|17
TGTGCCAGCAGTGAAAGGAAGGGTAACAGGGGAACAGATACGCAGTATTTT
CASSERKGNRGTDTQYF
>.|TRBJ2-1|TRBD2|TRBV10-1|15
TGCGCCAGCAGTGAGTCTTTTAGCGGGAGTAGTGAGCAGTTCTTC
CASSESFSGSSEQFF
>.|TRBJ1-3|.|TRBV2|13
TGTGCCAGCACCCGGGTCCGAAGAAACACCATATATTTT
CASTRVRRNTIYF
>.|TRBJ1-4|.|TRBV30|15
TGTGCCTGGAGTGACAGGCGCGCAACTAATGAAAAACTGTTTTTT
CAWSDRRATNEKLFF
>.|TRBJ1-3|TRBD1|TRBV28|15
TGTGCCAGCAGTTTATACAGGGGTTTAGGAAACACCATATATTTT
CASSLYRGLGNTIYF
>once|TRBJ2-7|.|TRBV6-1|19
TGTGCCAGCAGTGAAAGGGGATCTTTTACGACAGGAGCCCCCTACGAGCAGTACTTC
CASSERGSFTTGAPYEQYF
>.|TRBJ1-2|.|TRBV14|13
TGTGCCAGCAGCCAAGGGGTCAGGCGGACAATCACCTTC
CASSQGVRRTITF
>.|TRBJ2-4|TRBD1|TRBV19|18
TGTGCCAGTAGTATAGATGCTCTTGGACAGGGGGTCAAAAACATTCAGTACTTC
CASSIDALGQGVKNIQYF
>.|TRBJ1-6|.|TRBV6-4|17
TGTGCCAGCAGGGTGCCCGCCCTACAGGGTCCGAATTCACCCCTCCACTTT
CASRVPALQGPNSPLHF
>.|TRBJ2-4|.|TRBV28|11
TGTGCCAGCAGTCTAGAGGACATTCAGTACTTC
CASSLEDIQYF
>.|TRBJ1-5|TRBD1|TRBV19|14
TGTGCCAGTAGTACCGGGACAGGCAATCAGCCCCAGCATTTT
CASSTGTGNQPQHF
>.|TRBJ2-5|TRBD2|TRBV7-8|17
TGTGCCAGCAGCTCCACCCCGGGACTAGCGGGAGAAGAGACCCAGTACTTC
CASSSTPGLAGEETQYF
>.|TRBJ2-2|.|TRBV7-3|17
TGTGCCAGCAGCTTATTTGGATTTCTAGATAACACCGGGGAGCTGTTTTTT
CASSLFGFLDNTGELFF
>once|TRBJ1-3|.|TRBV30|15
TGTGCCTGGAGTGTAACAGGGACGGGGGGAAACACCATATATTTT
CAWSVTGTGGNTIYF
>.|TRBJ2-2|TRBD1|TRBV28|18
TGTGCCAGCAGTTCCCGTAACTGGGACAGGGGCAACACCGGGGAGCTGTTTTTT
CASSSRNWDRGNTGELFF
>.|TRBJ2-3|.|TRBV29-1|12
TGCAGCGTTGTTTCTTTCACAGATACGCAGTATTTT
CSVVSFTDTQYF
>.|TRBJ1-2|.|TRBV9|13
TGTGCCAGCAGCGTATTGCAGGGGATTGGCTACACCTTC
CASSVLQGIGYTF
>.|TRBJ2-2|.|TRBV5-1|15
TGCGCCAGCAGCCCCGGGACACCGAACACCGGGGAGCTGTTTTTT
CASSPGTPNTGELFF
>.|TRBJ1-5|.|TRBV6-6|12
TGTGCCAGCAGTGACGGAGTCTCTTCCCAGCATTTT
CASSDGVSSQHF
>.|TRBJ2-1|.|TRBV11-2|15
TGTGCCAGCAGCTTAGTCCCTAGAACCTACAATGAGCAGTTCTTC
CASSLVPRTYNEQFF
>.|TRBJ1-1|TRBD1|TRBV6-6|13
TGTGCCAGTAACAGGGGGTCGGAGACTGAAGCTTTCTTT
CASNRGSETEAFF
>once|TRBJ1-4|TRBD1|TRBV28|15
TGTGCCAGCAGTACCAACAGGGGGGCGCGGGAAAAACTGTTTTTT
CASSTNRGAREKLFF
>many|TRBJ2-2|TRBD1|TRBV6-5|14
TGTGCCAGCCAGGGACAGGGGAGGACCGGGGAGCTGTTTTTT
CASQGQGRTGELFF
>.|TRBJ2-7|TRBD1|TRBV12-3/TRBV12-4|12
TGTGCCAGCAGACAGCACAGGGGCGAGCAGTACTTC
CASRQHRGEQYF
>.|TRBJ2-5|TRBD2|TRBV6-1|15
TGTGCCAGCAGTGAACGACTAGCGGGGAGAGAGACCCAGTACTTC
CASSERLAGRETQYF
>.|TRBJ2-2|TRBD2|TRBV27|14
TGTGCCAGTACCCCTCGGGGAGGGCGCGGGGAGCTGTTTTTT
CASTPRGGRGELFF
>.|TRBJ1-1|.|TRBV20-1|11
TGCAGTGCTAGCCCGGAGTCGGGAGCTTTCTTT
CSASPESGAFF
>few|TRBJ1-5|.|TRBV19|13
TGTGCCAGTAGTTGGGCCCGCAATCAGCCCCAGCATTTT
CASSWARNQPQHF
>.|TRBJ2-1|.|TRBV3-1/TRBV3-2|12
TGTGCCAGCAGCCAAGGGCGGGGTGGGCAGTTCTTC
CASSQGRGGQFF
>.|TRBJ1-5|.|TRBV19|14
TGTGCCAGTAGTTCAAGGGGGAAGGAGCAGCCCCAGCATTTT
CASSSRGKEQPQHF
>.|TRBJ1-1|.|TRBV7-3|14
TGTGCCAGCAGCCCGTCCGGAGGGAGGACTGAAGCTTTCTTT
CASSPSGGRTEAFF
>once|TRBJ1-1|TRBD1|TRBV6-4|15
TGTGCCAGCAGTGGAGACAGGGGGCAGGGCACTGAAGCTTTCTTT
CASSGDRGQGTEAFF